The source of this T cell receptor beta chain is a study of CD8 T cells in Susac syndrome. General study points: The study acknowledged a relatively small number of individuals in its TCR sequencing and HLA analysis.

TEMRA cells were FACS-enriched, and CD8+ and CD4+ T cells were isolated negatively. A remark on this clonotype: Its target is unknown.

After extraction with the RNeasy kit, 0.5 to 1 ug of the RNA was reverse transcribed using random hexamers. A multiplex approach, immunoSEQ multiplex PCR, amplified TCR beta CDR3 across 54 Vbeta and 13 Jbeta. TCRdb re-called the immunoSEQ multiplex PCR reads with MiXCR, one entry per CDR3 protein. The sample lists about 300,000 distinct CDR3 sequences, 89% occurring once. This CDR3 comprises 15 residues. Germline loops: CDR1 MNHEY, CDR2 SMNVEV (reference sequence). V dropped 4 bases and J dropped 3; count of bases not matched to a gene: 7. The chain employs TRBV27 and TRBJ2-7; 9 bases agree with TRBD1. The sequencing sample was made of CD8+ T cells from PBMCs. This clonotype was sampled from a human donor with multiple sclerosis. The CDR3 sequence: CASSSGQGNNYEQYF. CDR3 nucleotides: TGTGCCAGCAGTTCAGGACAGGGGAACAACTACGAGCAGTACTTC.